This T cell receptor beta chain was documented in a study of Graves' ophthalmopathy and Graves' hyperthyroidism (dated by TCRdb to 2017 to 2018). Some background on the complete study: A patient counted as having stable hyperthyroidism if there was no progression to ophthalmopathy within 18 months of follow-up. The study used TCR beta repertoire signatures to distinguish Graves' ophthalmopathy from Graves' hyperthyroidism and to predict progression to ophthalmopathy. In total, 135 blood samples were TCR-sequenced: 40 to 45 ophthalmopathy, under 80 hyperthyroidism and approximately 17 hyperthyroidism-to-ophthalmopathy patients. A discovery set of 100 or so patients (43 ophthalmopathy, about 58 stable hyperthyroidism) was enrolled to explore V-J signatures distinguishing ophthalmopathy from hyperthyroidism. An independent validation cohort was composed of some 19 hyperthyroidism patients and around 15 patients who later progressed from hyperthyroidism to ophthalmopathy. In more than five hyperthyroidism patients, T-cell repertoires of thyroid tissue and blood were compared. Following sampling, methimazole starting at 30 mg daily was administered to hyperthyroidism patients, and high-dose intravenous methylprednisolone was administered to ophthalmopathy patients. What the research found in general, with its limitations: Sample size was not statistically predetermined, and group allocation was not concealed from the investigators. In cross-validation, the 13-signature model distinguished ophthalmopathy from stable hyperthyroidism with nearly 90% sensitivity and around 81% specificity, and in the test set the corresponding values were about 80% and 75%. Most expanded thyroid clonotypes with a frequency above 0.001 also appeared in blood, which suggests that blood repertoires may reflect the immune response in the thyroid. In validation, the model predicted ophthalmopathy progression with about 70% sensitivity and about 73% specificity; some 13 predicted patients were CT-confirmed with GO in a median of approximately 6.2 months.

To note about this clonotype: It has no known antigen specificity. No quality values exist for individual bases; no much larger clone is one base distant.

For repertoire sequencing, TCR beta CDR3 regions were amplified from RNA transcripts. HTBI primers and the Qiagen OneStep RT-PCR kit were used in a first-round RT-PCR, which was followed by a second-round multiplex PCR, size selection and purification. Libraries were sequenced paired-end with 100 bp reads on an Illumina HiSeq2000. Turning to the authors' computational methods: Reads were processed with SOAPnuke, discarding reads with adapters, uncalled bases, mean Phred below 15, or no exact constant-primer or identifier match. COPE v1.2.5 was used to merge high-quality paired reads. Unique nucleotide sequences were defined as clonotypes and aligned to IMGT TRB V, D and J references using MiTCR v1.1. The analysis was limited to V-J combinations with a frequency above 0.0001, which together covered 99.2% of the repertoires. For each V-J combination, a TCR clonal expansion and chaos score was defined as F50 clonal expansion divided by the chaos observed in the TCRdist matrix. Welch's t-statistics and random forest were used to narrow the features down to around 12 V-J combinations, which were then fed into a naive Bayes classifier. The similarity between thyroid and blood repertoires was quantified using the Morisita-Horn index. TCRdb trimmed public reads at Q25 via fastp, called clones via MiXCR and kept in-frame beta chains. Rows are combined by CDR3 protein, so each entry shows the most common genes and DNA. TCRdb, not the authors, supplied the V and J calls. The sample records around 1.1 million distinct CDR3 sequences, 35% to 40% of which are singletons. Of the sample, roughly 11% is held by the ten largest clones.

Patients with hyperthyroidism were aged 18 to 65 years, had been newly diagnosed, and had a disease duration of less than 2 months. Patients were excluded if they had other autoimmune diseases, uncontrolled infections, pregnancy or lactation. Clinical symptoms, serum thyroxine, TRAb, thyroid ultrasound and orbital computed tomography formed the basis of the diagnosis. Trizol reagent was used to extract the total RNA, and its quality was then checked on an Agilent 2100 Bioanalyzer. CDR1 and CDR2 are drawn from the germline V gene: SQVTM, ANQGSEA. The V end gives up 4 bases and the J end 0 bases, leaving 4 bases in the junction not matched to a gene. From cysteine to phenylalanine, the CDR3 is 14 amino acids long. Only the CDR3 DNA is retained, 42 bases long and in frame from the first base.

This sequence was found in an adult man with Graves' hyperthyroidism. Sequencing used peripheral blood or thyroid tissue (not recorded which). The V gene is TRBV29-1 and the J gene is TRBJ2-3, with 7 bases matching TRBD2. For the CDR3, the sequence is CSVVVGGSTDTQYF. The DNA is TGCAGCGTTGTCGTGGGAGGGAGCACAGATACGCAGTATTTT.